The next 18 T cell receptor beta chains were all read from a single sample in a study of shared clonotypes between healthy human individuals. Data came from immunoSEQ multiplex PCR; TCRdb stores just in-frame clones and leaves some out. The data hold a few million clones, with around nine tenths observed a single time. Sequencing was performed on naive CD4+ T cells sorted from blood. Stated subset: CD45RA+ positively selected. These receptors were obtained from a man aged 18 to 29 in good health.

With respect to this clone: Other DNA sequences of this sample code for an identical CDR3. CDR3 nucleotide sequence: TGTGCCAGCAGCTTATTGGATACGCAGTATTTT. Translation gives CASSLLDTQYF. The rearrangement links TRBV7-2 to TRBJ2-3, with unresolved D. The length of the CDR3 is 11 residues. Germline CDR1 SGHTA, CDR2 FQGNSA. Between the trimmed V and J ends, which lost 2 bases and 6 bases, there was a span of 3 bases.

The chain recombines TRBV5-6 with TRBJ2-7, with D hard to call. Trimming pared 4 bases from V and 6 bases from J, leaving 11 bases between. The CDR3 length is 12 residues. CDR1 is SGHDT and CDR2 is YYEEEE in the germline V gene. CDR3 nucleotides: TGTGCCAGCAGCCGATGGACGCCCGAGCAGTACTTC. Protein: CASSRWTPEQYF.

The chain links TRBV29-1 to TRBJ2-1; 13 bases fit TRBD2. CDR1 and CDR2 from the germline V gene are SQVTM and ANQGSEA. This CDR3 has 14 residues. V shed 5 bases and J 6 bases; nucleotides not matched to a gene: 4. CDR3 nucleotide sequence: TGCAGCGTTTACACTAGCGGGAGGGGCAATGAGCAGTTCTTC. This encodes CSVYTSGRGNEQFF.

The chain couples TRBV10-1 to TRBJ1-6, with D unresolved. Trimming removed 3 bases from V and 9 bases from J, with 6 bases in between. This CDR3 is built from 12 residues. CDR1 WNHNN and CDR2 SYGVQD come from the germline V gene (reference sequence). CDR3 in DNA: TGCGCCAGCAGTGATTCAGGTTCACCCCTCCACTTT. This codes for CASSDSGSPLHF.

A remark on this clone: Other DNA sequences within the sample encode an identical CDR3. CDR3 nucleotides: TGCGCCAGCAGCTTGGAGGGGGACTACAATGAGCAGTTCTTC. Translation gives CASSLEGDYNEQFF. The gene calls are TRBV5-1 and TRBJ2-1; maybe TRBD1 (6 bases). Germline V gene lookup returns CDR1 SGHRS and CDR2 YFSETQ. Trimming took off 0 bases at V and 3 bases at J, with 7 bases between the two ends. CDR3 length: 14 amino acids. The variable domain in full, with the rest retrieved from reference TRBV5-1 and TRBJ2-1, is KAGVTQTPRYLIKTRGQQVTLSCSPISGHRSVSWYQQTPGQGLQFLFEYFSETQRNKGNFPGRFSGRQFSNSRSEMNVSTLELGDSALYLCASSLEGDYNEQFFGPGTRLTVL.

This rearrangement joins TRBV19 to TRBJ1-2; 7 bases agree with TRBD1. The V segment lost 5 bases and the J segment 4 bases; nucleotides outside the gene matches: 7. CDR1 and CDR2 (germline): LNHDA, SQIVND (reference sequence). The CDR3 totals 14 residues. CDR3 in amino acids: CASSALQGTYGYTF. The CDR3, as DNA: TGTGCCAGTAGTGCCCTACAGGGGACCTATGGCTACACCTTC.

The chain has TRBV10-3 and TRBJ2-1, with 7 nucleotides matching TRBD1. This CDR3 comprises 14 residues. Germline assignment: CDR1 ENHRY and CDR2 SYGVKD. The J segment lost 6 bases and the V segment lost 11 bases, leaving 13 bases of the junction unmatched. CDR3 region: CAARWGQISNEQFF. The CDR3, as DNA: TGTGCCGCCCGATGGGGACAGATAAGCAATGAGCAGTTCTTC.

The chain employs TRBV9 and TRBJ2-3; D is possibly TRBD2 (5 bases). Trimming took off 1 base at V and 4 bases at J, with 13 bases between the two ends. The CDR3 runs to 15 residues. Germline V gives CDR1 SGDLS, CDR2 YYNGEE. CDR3 protein: CASSVRSGGADTQYF. The CDR3 coding sequence is TGTGCCAGCAGCGTAAGGAGCGGAGGCGCAGATACGCAGTATTTT.

About this clone itself: Other DNA sequences within the sample encode an identical CDR3. V gene TRBV19 combines with J gene TRBJ2-6; D could derive from TRBD1 or TRBD2 (5 bases each). This CDR3 spans 15 amino acids. Deletions cut 9 bases from V and 0 bases from J, with 12 bases between. Germline CDR1 LNHDA, CDR2 SQIVND (reference sequence). CDR3 coding DNA: TGTGCCAGCGGGACGGGCAGCTCTGGGGCCAACGTCCTGACTTTC. It is translated as CASGTGSSGANVLTF.

The chain has TRBV5-1 and TRBJ2-7; TRBD1 aligns across 11 bases. The CDR3 sequence is 20 residues long. Losses at the gene ends were 4 bases for V and 1 base for J; bases not matched to a gene: 19. Germline lookup yields CDR1 SGHRS and CDR2 YFSETQ. The CDR3 coding sequence is TGCGCCAGCAGCCCACACTCACCGGGACAGGGGGAGGGTGGGTCCTACGAGCAGTACTTC. As protein: CASSPHSPGQGEGGSYEQYF.

V is TRBV4-1 and J is TRBJ2-1; TRBD2 matches at 10 bases. V lost 0 bases to trimming and J lost 2 bases; unmatched junction nucleotides: 4. The CDR3 loop spans 17 amino acids. Germline V gives CDR1 MGHRA, CDR2 YSYEKL. As DNA, the CDR3 is TGCGCCAGCAGCCAAGAGAGGACTAGCGGTACCTACAATGAGCAGTTCTTC. Translated, it gives CASSQERTSGTYNEQFF.

The chain combines TRBV5-4 with TRBJ2-7; D ambiguous. Trimming took 5 bases from V and 10 from J, leaving 13 bases between them. Germline V gives CDR1 SGHNT, CDR2 YYREEE (reference sequence). This CDR3 is built from 11 residues. CDR3 sequence reads: CASSSPVEQYF. The DNA for the CDR3 is TGTGCCAGCAGTTCCCCGGTCGAACAGTACTTC. Drawing the rest from reference TRBV5-4 and TRBJ2-7, the complete variable domain is ETGVTQSPTHLIKTRGQQVTLRCSSQSGHNTVSWYQQALGQGPQFIFQYYREEENGRGNFPPRFSGLQFPNYSSELNVNALELDDSALYLCASSSPVEQYFGPGTRLTVT.

V gene TRBV2 combines with J gene TRBJ2-7; TRBD1 is a possible D gene (5 bases). The germline gives CDR1 SNHLY, CDR2 FYNNEI. The length of the CDR3 is 15 residues. V was pared by 2 bases and J by 3 bases, with 14 bases between. The CDR3 nucleotides are TGTGCCAGCAGTGAACTATCAGGGTATAACTACGAGCAGTACTTC. Its protein product is CASSELSGYNYEQYF.

The chain couples TRBV5-1 to TRBJ2-3, with D possibly being TRBD1 (5 bases). The germline gives CDR1 SGHRS, CDR2 YFSETQ. CDR3 length: 15 residues. V dropped 0 bases and J dropped 6 bases, with 14 bases sitting between them. CDR3 sequence (DNA): TGCGCCAGCAGCTTGGACAGGTTCGGGTACGATACGCAGTATTTT. It yields the protein CASSLDRFGYDTQYF.

This clone was recorded once. CDR3 amino acids: CASRLGQYSGANVLTF. In DNA, the CDR3 is TGTGCCAGCAGGCTAGGACAGTACTCTGGGGCCAACGTCCTGACTTTC. The chain joins TRBV7-2 to TRBJ2-6; perhaps TRBD1 as D (6 bases). The V gene lost 6 bases and the J gene lost 0 bases, with 12 bases spanning the gap. The V gene's germline CDR1 is SGHTA and CDR2 FQGNSA. The CDR3 totals 16 residues.

The V gene is TRBV7-3, the J gene TRBJ1-2; TRBD1 matches 10 bases. Germline CDR1 is SGHTA and CDR2 is FQGTGA. The CDR3 has 16 amino acids. Losses at the gene ends were 5 bases for V and 4 bases for J; bases not matched to a gene: 10. CDR3 amino acids: CASSPNPRTGGYGYTF. CDR3 DNA sequence: TGTGCCAGCAGCCCAAACCCCCGGACAGGGGGCTATGGCTACACCTTC.

Notes on this clone: In the same sample, other DNA sequences code for this CDR3. This chain joins TRBV27 and TRBJ1-6; possibly TRBD1 for D (6 bases). CDR1 and CDR2 from the germline V gene are MNHEY and SMNVEV (reference sequence). This CDR3 is 16 amino acids long. Trimming pared 2 bases from V and 4 bases from J, leaving 12 bases between. In DNA form, the CDR3 reads TGTGCCAGCAGTTTAGTCGGGACATCTTATAATTCACCCCTCCACTTT. Amino acid sequence: CASSLVGTSYNSPLHF.

The chain uses TRBV5-1 and TRBJ1-1; the D is unclear. This CDR3 contains 15 residues. V was cut by 1 base and J by 4 bases, with 14 bases left in between. The germline V gene has CDR1 SGHRS and CDR2 YFSETQ. The chain's CDR3 is CASSLRTKPATEAFF. The CDR3 bases are TGCGCCAGCAGCTTGAGGACCAAGCCCGCCACTGAAGCTTTCTTT.